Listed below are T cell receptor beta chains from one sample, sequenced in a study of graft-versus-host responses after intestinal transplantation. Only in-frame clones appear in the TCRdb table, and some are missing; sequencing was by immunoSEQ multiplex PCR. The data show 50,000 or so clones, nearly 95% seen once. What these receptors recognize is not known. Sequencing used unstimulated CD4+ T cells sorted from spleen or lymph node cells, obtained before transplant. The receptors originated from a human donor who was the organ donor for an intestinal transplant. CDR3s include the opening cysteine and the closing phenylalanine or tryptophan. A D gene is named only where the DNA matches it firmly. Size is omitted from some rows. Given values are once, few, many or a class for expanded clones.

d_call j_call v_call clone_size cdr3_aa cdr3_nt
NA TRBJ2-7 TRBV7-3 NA CASSPTSRTAPLAESSYEQYF TGTGCCAGCAGCCCAACCTCCAGAACAGCCCCCTTAGCGGAAAGCTCCTACGAGCAGTACTTC
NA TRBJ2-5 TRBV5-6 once CASSLAPVFETQYF TGTGCCAGCAGCTTGGCCCCGGTATTTGAGACCCAGTACTTC
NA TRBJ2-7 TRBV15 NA CATSRDRGYEQYF TGTGCCACCAGCAGAGATAGGGGGTACGAGCAGTACTTC
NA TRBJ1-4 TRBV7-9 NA CASSPGRATNEKLFF TGTGCCAGCAGCCCGGGGAGGGCCACTAATGAAAAACTGTTTTTT
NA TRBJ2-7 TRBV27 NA CASSLSDSSYEQYF TGTGCCAGCAGTTTGTCGGACAGTTCCTACGAGCAGTACTTC
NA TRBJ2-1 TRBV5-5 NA CASSWANIRGEQFF TGTGCCAGCAGCTGGGCTAATATTCGCGGTGAGCAGTTCTTC
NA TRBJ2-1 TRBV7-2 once CASSLAIGHQSSYNEQFF TGTGCCAGCAGCTTAGCGATTGGACACCAAAGCTCCTACAATGAGCAGTTCTTC
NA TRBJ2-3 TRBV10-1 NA CATTSGRGVTDTQYF TGCGCCACCACCTCAGGAAGGGGGGTTACAGATACGCAGTATTTT
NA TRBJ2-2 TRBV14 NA CASSQSLGNTGELFF TGTGCCAGCAGCCAAAGCCTAGGGAACACCGGGGAGCTGTTTTTT
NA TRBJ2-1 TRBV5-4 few CASSFGGTFEQFF TGTGCCAGCAGTTTTGGCGGGACTTTTGAGCAGTTCTTC
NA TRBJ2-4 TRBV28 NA CASSLWQGRSQNIQYF TGTGCCAGCAGTTTATGGCAGGGGCGCAGCCAAAACATTCAGTACTTC
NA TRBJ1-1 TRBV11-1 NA CASSFGEVTEAFF TGTGCCAGCAGCTTTGGGGAGGTAACTGAAGCTTTCTTT
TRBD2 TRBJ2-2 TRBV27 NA CASSLGGRRLNTGELFF TGTGCCAGCAGTTTGGGGGGGAGGAGGCTCAACACCGGGGAGCTGTTTTTT
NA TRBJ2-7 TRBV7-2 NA CASSLVPRDYEQYF TGTGCCAGCAGCTTAGTTCCCAGGGACTACGAGCAGTACTTC
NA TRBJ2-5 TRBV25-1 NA CASSELDSQYF TGTGCCAGCAGTGAATTAGACTCCCAGTACTTC
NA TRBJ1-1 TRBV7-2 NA CASSFRGNTEAFF TGTGCCAGCAGCTTCAGGGGGAACACTGAAGCTTTCTTT
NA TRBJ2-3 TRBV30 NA CAWSGFSPTDTQYF TGTGCCTGGTCAGGGTTCTCGCCCACAGATACGCAGTATTTT
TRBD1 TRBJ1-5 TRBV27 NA CASSQDREQPQHF TGTGCCAGCAGTCAGGACAGGGAACAGCCCCAGCATTTT
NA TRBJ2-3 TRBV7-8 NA CASSLVLGPGEVFSTDTQYF TGTGCCAGCAGCTTAGTGCTCGGGCCGGGAGAGGTCTTTAGCACAGATACGCAGTATTTT
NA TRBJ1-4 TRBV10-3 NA CASSGGEKLFF TGTGCCAGCTCGGGGGGGGAAAAACTGTTTTTT
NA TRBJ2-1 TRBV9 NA CASSARTTNYNEQFF TGTGCCAGCAGCGCGCGGACTACCAACTACAATGAGCAGTTCTTC
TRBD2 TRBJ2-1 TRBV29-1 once CSVVGLAGGNEQFF TGCAGCGTCGTGGGGCTAGCGGGTGGCAATGAGCAGTTCTTC
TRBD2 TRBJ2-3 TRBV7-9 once CATLPSGRWPDTQYF TGTGCCACCCTGCCTAGCGGGAGGTGGCCAGATACGCAGTATTTT
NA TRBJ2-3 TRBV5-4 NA CASSSPPGRNDTDTQYF TGTGCCAGCAGCTCGCCCCCCGGCCGTAATGACACAGATACGCAGTATTTT
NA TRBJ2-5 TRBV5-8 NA CASSLPRGFWGQETQYF TGTGCCAGCAGCCTCCCGCGTGGGTTCTGGGGCCAAGAGACCCAGTACTTC
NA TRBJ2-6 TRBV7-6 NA CASSLDGSGANVLTF TGTGCCAGCAGCTTAGATGGATCTGGGGCCAACGTCCTGACTTTC
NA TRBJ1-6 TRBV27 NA CASSLSLSYNSPLHF TGTGCCAGCAGTTTATCCCTCTCCTATAATTCACCCCTCCACTTT
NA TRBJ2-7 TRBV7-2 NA CASKLPGPAYEQYF TGTGCCAGCAAGCTCCCGGGCCCCGCCTACGAGCAGTACTTC
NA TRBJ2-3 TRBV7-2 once CASSYLRGANGDTQYF TGTGCCAGCAGCTACCTTCGGGGGGCAAATGGAGATACGCAGTATTTT
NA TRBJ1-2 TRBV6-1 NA CASSEGGYGYTF TGTGCCAGCAGTGAAGGGGGCTATGGCTACACCTTC
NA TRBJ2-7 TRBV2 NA CASRQTYEQYF TGTGCCAGCAGACAAACCTACGAGCAGTACTTC
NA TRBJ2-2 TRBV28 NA CASSLRVRTGELFF TGTGCCAGCAGCTTAAGGGTACGCACCGGGGAGCTGTTTTTT
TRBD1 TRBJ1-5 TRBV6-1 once CASSEVGTGDNQPQHF TGTGCCAGCAGTGAGGTGGGGACAGGCGACAATCAGCCCCAGCATTTT
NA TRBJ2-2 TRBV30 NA CAWSVRLEGGELFF TGTGCCTGGAGTGTACGGCTAGAGGGCGGGGAGCTGTTTTTT
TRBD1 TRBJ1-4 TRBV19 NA CASTKTGDATNEKLFF TGTGCCAGTACCAAGACAGGGGATGCAACTAATGAAAAACTGTTTTTT
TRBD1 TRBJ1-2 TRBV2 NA CASSAGTGKGGYTF TGTGCCAGCAGCGCCGGGACAGGGAAGGGTGGCTACACCTTC
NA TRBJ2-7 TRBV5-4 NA CASSLQDGYEQYF TGTGCCAGCAGCTTGCAGGACGGCTACGAGCAGTACTTC
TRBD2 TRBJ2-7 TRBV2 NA CASSASGSGYEQYF TGTGCCAGCAGTGCTAGCGGGAGCGGCTACGAGCAGTACTTC
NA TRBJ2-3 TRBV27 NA CASRGRFADTQYF TGTGCCAGCAGGGGACGCTTCGCAGATACGCAGTATTTT
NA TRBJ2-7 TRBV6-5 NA CASSPSYEQYF TGTGCCAGCAGTCCATCCTACGAGCAGTACTTC
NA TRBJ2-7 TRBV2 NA CASSRDSYEQYF TGTGCCAGCAGCAGGGACTCCTACGAGCAGTACTTC
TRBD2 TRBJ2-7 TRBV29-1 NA CSGTGTNSYEQYF TGCAGCGGAACCGGGACTAACTCCTACGAGCAGTACTTC
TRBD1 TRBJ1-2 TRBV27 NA CASSPSGTGGYGYTF TGTGCCAGCAGTCCCTCCGGGACAGGCGGCTATGGCTACACCTTC
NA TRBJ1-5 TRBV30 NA CAWSGGGSNQPQHF TGTGCCTGGAGTGGGGGGGGCAGCAATCAGCCCCAGCATTTT
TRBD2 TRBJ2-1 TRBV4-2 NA CASSQAGTSYNNEQFF TGTGCCAGCAGCCAAGCCGGGACTAGCTACAACAATGAGCAGTTCTTC
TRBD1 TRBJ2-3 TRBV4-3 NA CASSQEGTALNTQYF TGCGCCAGCAGCCAAGAAGGGACAGCTCTGAATACGCAGTATTTT
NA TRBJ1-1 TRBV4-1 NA CASSQGRGAGETEAFF TGCGCCAGCAGCCAAGGACGGGGCGCAGGAGAAACTGAAGCTTTCTTT
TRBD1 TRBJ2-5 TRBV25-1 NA CASSPGTAQETQYF TGTGCCAGCAGTCCAGGGACAGCTCAAGAGACCCAGTACTTC
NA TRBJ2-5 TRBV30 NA CAWSQGWQETQYF TGTGCCTGGAGCCAAGGATGGCAAGAGACCCAGTACTTC
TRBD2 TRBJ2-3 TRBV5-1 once CASSSGRNGDTQYF TGCGCCAGCAGCAGCGGGAGGAACGGGGATACGCAGTATTTT
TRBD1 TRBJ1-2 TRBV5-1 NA CASSGGGQALYGYTF TGCGCCAGCAGCGGCGGGGGACAGGCCCTCTATGGCTACACCTTC
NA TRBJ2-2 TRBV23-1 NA CASSRQRVNTGELFF TGCGCCAGCAGTCGGCAGCGAGTCAACACCGGGGAGCTGTTTTTT
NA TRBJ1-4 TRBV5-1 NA CASSLGGQTNEKLFF TGCGCCAGCAGCTTGGGTGGACAGACTAATGAAAAACTGTTTTTT
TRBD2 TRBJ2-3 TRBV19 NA CASSATSGSPDTQYF TGTGCCAGTAGTGCGACTAGCGGGAGCCCAGATACGCAGTATTTT
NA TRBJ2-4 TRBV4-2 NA CASSQDGWGAKNIQYF TGTGCCAGCAGCCAAGATGGGTGGGGAGCCAAAAACATTCAGTACTTC
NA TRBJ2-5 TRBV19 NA CASSMDSEETQYF TGTGCCAGTAGTATGGACAGCGAAGAGACCCAGTACTTC
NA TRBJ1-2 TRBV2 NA CASRDSYGYTF TGTGCCAGCAGAGACAGCTATGGCTACACCTTC
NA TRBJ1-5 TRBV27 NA CASSLDGYSNQPQHF TGTGCCAGCAGTTTGGATGGGTATAGCAATCAGCCCCAGCATTTT
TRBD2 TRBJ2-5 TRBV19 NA CASSLRLADPQETQYF TGTGCCAGTAGTCTCCGACTAGCGGACCCCCAAGAGACCCAGTACTTC
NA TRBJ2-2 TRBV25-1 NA CASSEWDPNTGELFF TGTGCCAGCAGTGAATGGGACCCCAACACCGGGGAGCTGTTTTTT